This passage covers 32 T cell receptor beta chains from one sample sequenced in a study of blood T cell repertoires in COVID-19. Profiling relied on immunoSEQ multiplex PCR, and the TCRdb table lists in-frame clones only, not all of them. The data hold about 170,000 clones, with 80% to 95% observed a single time. Sequenced material: peripheral blood. All receptors derive from a woman between 50 and 59 years old with acute or convalescent COVID-19.

V usage is TRBV28 and J usage is TRBJ1-2; unclear D gene. Germline CDR1 reads MDHEN; CDR2 reads SYDVKM. This CDR3 is 12 amino acids long. V lost 6 bases, J lost 9 bases, and 14 bases lay in between. The CDR3, as DNA: TGTGCCAGCAGGCCGGGTTCCCGGAGCTACACCTTC. Amino acids: CASRPGSRSYTF.

The rearrangement joins TRBV7-2 to TRBJ2-3; TRBD2 might be the D (6 bases). V was cut by 5 bases and J by 8 bases, with 11 bases left in between. The CDR3 consists of 12 residues. CDR1 and CDR2 (germline): SGHTA, FQGNSA. The chain's CDR3 is CASSLGLGTQYF. The CDR3, as DNA: TGTGCCAGCAGCCTGGGACTTGGTACGCAGTATTTT.

V is TRBV7-2 and J is TRBJ2-7; 7 bases match TRBD1. V was pared by 2 bases and J by 13 bases, with 11 bases of the junction left unmatched. This CDR3 is built from 13 residues. The germline V gene encodes CDR1 SGHTA and CDR2 FQGNSA. This chain's CDR3 is CASSLKVGDSPYF. CDR3 bases: TGTGCCAGCAGCTTAAAGGTAGGGGACAGTCCCTACTTC.

The chain couples TRBV30 to TRBJ1-2; D remains ambiguous. V lost 1 base to trimming and J lost 7 bases, with 10 bases between them. Germline V CDR1 and CDR2: GTSNPN, SVGIG (reference sequence). The CDR3 sequence is 12 residues long. The CDR3 region is CAWSASLSGYTF. As DNA, the CDR3 is TGTGCCTGGAGTGCGTCTTTGAGTGGCTACACCTTC. The full variable domain, rest sourced from reference TRBV30 and TRBJ1-2, is SQTIHQWPATLVQPVGSPLSLECTVEGTSNPNLYWYRQAAGRGLQLLFYSVGIGQISSEVPQNLSASRPQDRQFILSSKKLLLSDSGFYLCAWSASLSGYTFGSGTRLTVV.

The chain combines TRBV12-3 or TRBV12-4 with TRBJ2-1; 7 bases fit TRBD2. The CDR3 contains 13 residues. The J segment lost 9 bases and the V segment lost 3 bases, leaving 5 bases of the junction unmatched. CDR3 sequence: CASSFNLAVEQFF. The CDR3 nucleotides read TGTGCCAGCAGTTTTAACCTAGCGGTTGAGCAGTTCTTC.

This chain joins TRBV3-1 (or the pseudogene TRBV3-2) and TRBJ1-1; no firm D call. The CDR3 contains 15 residues. Trimming removed 5 bases at V and 5 bases at J, with 18 bases between. Germline-derived CDR1 and CDR2 are LGHDT and YNNKEL (reference sequence). The CDR3 region has the DNA TGTGCCAGCAGCTACTATAGTTCCTCGAGGACTGAAGCTTTCTTT. Translation: CASSYYSSSRTEAFF.

This chain connects TRBV4-1 to TRBJ2-7, with 8 positions matching TRBD2. Germline CDR1 reads MGHRA; CDR2 reads YSYEKL. CDR3 length equals 15 residues. V shed 2 bases, J shed 4 bases, and the junction held 7 bases outside the gene matches. CDR3 region: CASSQFLAGGYEQYF. The CDR3 coding sequence is TGCGCCAGCAGCCAATTTCTAGCGGGTGGATACGAGCAGTACTTC.

The V call is TRBV4-1, the J call TRBJ1-1; D possibly corresponds to TRBD1 (5 bases). This CDR3 is built from 16 residues. Trimming cost V 0 bases and J 1 base, with 12 bases left between them. Germline CDR1 and CDR2: MGHRA and YSYEKL. The CDR3 DNA is TGCGCCAGCAGCCAAGATATAACAGGATGGAACACTGAAGCTTTCTTT. Protein product: CASSQDITGWNTEAFF.

The CDR3 loop is CASSLGTGGYQETQYF. For the CDR3, the DNA is TGTGCCAGCAGCCTCGGGACAGGGGGCTATCAAGAGACCCAGTACTTC. The rearrangement joins TRBV11-3 to TRBJ2-5; the match to TRBD1 covers 12 bases. The V gene end was trimmed by 5 bases and the J gene end by 2 bases; junction bases not matched to a gene: 6. The CDR3 loop spans 16 amino acids. Germline CDR1 reads SGHNT; CDR2 reads YENEEA.

The genes are TRBV9 and TRBJ2-1; perhaps TRBD2 as D (6 bases). This CDR3 comprises 15 residues. V was pared by 4 bases and J by 8 bases, with 19 bases between. Germline assignment: CDR1 SGDLS and CDR2 YYNGEE. The CDR3 region is CASSSNGLLLDEQFF. The CDR3, as DNA: TGTGCCAGCAGCAGTAATGGACTACTTTTGGATGAGCAGTTCTTC.

The V gene is TRBV28, the J gene TRBJ2-7; 10 nucleotides agree with TRBD1. With 3 bases clipped from V and 7 bases from J, the junction kept 6 bases outside the gene matches. CDR1 and CDR2 (germline): MDHEN, SYDVKM. This CDR3 spans 14 amino acids. CDR3 in amino acids: CASSLPGQGREQYF. The CDR3 bases are TGTGCCAGCAGTTTGCCGGGACAGGGGCGAGAGCAGTACTTC. The full variable domain, its missing parts supplied by reference TRBV28 and TRBJ2-7, is DVKVTQSSRYLVKRTGEKVFLECVQDMDHENMFWYRQDPGLGLRLIYFSYDVKMKEKGDIPEGYSVSREKKERFSLILESASTNQTSMYLCASSLPGQGREQYFGPGTRLTVT.

This chain joins TRBV6-2 or TRBV6-3 and TRBJ1-5; D gene uncertain. V lost 0 bases, J lost 7 bases, and 13 bases lay in between. The CDR3 contains 15 residues. In germline, CDR1 is MNHEY, CDR2 SVGEGT. CDR3 DNA: TGTGCCAGCAGTTACTCGAGGGCGTTAGACCAGCCCCAGCATTTT. This gives the protein CASSYSRALDQPQHF.

V and J are TRBV4-1 and TRBJ2-1; 7 bases align to TRBD2. Germline CDR1 reads MGHRA; CDR2 reads YSYEKL. V lost 0 bases to trimming and J lost 7 bases; unmatched junction nucleotides: 21. The CDR3 has 20 residues. CDR3 loop: CASSQDFNFGGGPPWNEQFF. Here the CDR3 DNA reads TGCGCCAGCAGCCAAGATTTCAATTTTGGGGGAGGGCCACCCTGGAATGAGCAGTTCTTC.

The chain links TRBV6-2 or TRBV6-3 to TRBJ1-2; no reliable D call. The CDR3 spans 15 residues. Germline CDR1 is MNHEY and CDR2 is SVGEGT. V was clipped by 5 bases and J by 8 bases, with 21 bases between them. The CDR3 sequence is CASSLSPSGLEGYTF. The CDR3 DNA follows: TGTGCCAGCAGTCTATCCCCTTCGGGTTTGGAAGGCTACACCTTC.

This clone was found once. The chain is built from TRBV27 and TRBJ2-3; 7 bases are a match to TRBD2. This CDR3 is built from 17 residues. Germline CDR1 reads MNHEY; CDR2 reads SMNVEV (reference sequence). The trim removed 5 bases at V and 1 base at J, leaving 12 bases unmatched. The CDR3 reads CASSLTLYSGGTDTQYF. The CDR3, as DNA: TGTGCCAGCAGTCTAACTTTGTACAGCGGGGGCACAGATACGCAGTATTTT.

This rearrangement joins TRBV4-1 to TRBJ1-3; D not resolved. With 0 bases removed from V and 2 bases from J, the gap between germline ends came to 11 bases. Germline CDR1 and CDR2: MGHRA and YSYEKL. CDR3 length: 16 amino acids. The CDR3 bases are TGCGCCAGCAGCCAAGACGGGGTGGGGACTGGAAACACCATATATTTT. Its protein is CASSQDGVGTGNTIYF.

This chain connects TRBV19 to TRBJ2-7, with 12 bases identical to TRBD1. V was clipped by 7 bases and J by 6 bases; unmatched bases: 10. Germline values: CDR1 LNHDA, CDR2 SQIVND (reference sequence). The CDR3 runs 15 residues. CDR3 sequence reads: CASKRVGTGGGEQYF. In DNA form, the CDR3 reads TGTGCCAGTAAGAGAGTGGGGACAGGGGGCGGCGAGCAGTACTTC.

The chain couples TRBV10-3 to TRBJ2-7; D possibly corresponds to TRBD1 (6 bases). The germline CDR1 and CDR2 sequences are ENHRY and SYGVKD. The CDR3 sequence is 16 residues long. Trimming left V 0 bases short and J 3 bases short, with 15 bases between. CDR3 DNA sequence: TGTGCCATCAGTGAGTCGGGAAGGGGGATAAACTACGAGCAGTACTTC. This codes for CAISESGRGINYEQYF.

V usage is TRBV5-4 and J usage is TRBJ1-2; D is uncertain. The CDR3 spans 15 residues. Germline CDR1 is SGHNT and CDR2 is YYREEE (reference sequence). The V end lost 5 bases, the J end lost 1 base, and 15 bases lay between the germline ends. The CDR3 nucleotides are TGTGCCAGCAGAGCGTCCGGAGATAATAACTATGGCTACACCTTC. Amino acid sequence: CASRASGDNNYGYTF. The full variable domain, completed using reference TRBV5-4 and TRBJ1-2, is ETGVTQSPTHLIKTRGQQVTLRCSSQSGHNTVSWYQQALGQGPQFIFQYYREEENGRGNFPPRFSGLQFPNYSSELNVNALELDDSALYLCASRASGDNNYGYTFGSGTRLTVV.

This clone was detected once. The chain employs TRBV19 and TRBJ1-1, with D possibly TRBD1 on 5 matching bases. Germline loops: CDR1 LNHDA, CDR2 SQIVND (reference sequence). The CDR3 runs 13 residues. V dropped 5 bases and J dropped 1 base, with 8 bases sitting between them. The CDR3 DNA is TGTGCCAGTAGTCTGACAGCGAACACTGAAGCTTTCTTT. This gives the protein CASSLTANTEAFF.

The J gene is TRBJ2-2, the V gene TRBV28, with 8 bases aligning to TRBD2. The CDR3 spans 15 residues. After removal of 5 bases from V and 4 bases from J, the junction contained 6 bases not matched to a gene. Germline-derived CDR1 and CDR2 are MDHEN and SYDVKM. The CDR3 bases are TGTGCCAGCAGTACGAGCGGGGGAGCCACCGGGGAGCTGTTTTTT. This gives the protein CASSTSGGATGELFF.

V gene TRBV28 combines with J gene TRBJ1-4; possibly TRBD1 for D (5 bases). The germline gives CDR1 MDHEN, CDR2 SYDVKM. The CDR3 extends over 16 amino acids. V dropped 2 bases and J dropped 0 bases, with 10 bases sitting between them. CDR3 protein: CASSLGAKSTNEKLFF. The CDR3 DNA reads TGTGCCAGCAGTTTAGGGGCGAAGTCAACTAATGAAAAACTGTTTTTT.

This clone was seen a few times. CDR3 protein: CASSSTDRGPYGYTF. CDR3 sequence (DNA): TGCGCCAGCAGCTCTACCGACAGGGGGCCCTATGGCTACACCTTC. V is TRBV5-1 and J is TRBJ1-2, with 10 nucleotides matching TRBD1. Per germline, CDR1 SGHRS and CDR2 YFSETQ. Trimming took 3 bases from V and 4 from J; bases not matched to a gene: 6. This CDR3 is 15 amino acids long.

The chain recombines TRBV7-7 with TRBJ2-1; TRBD2 aligns across 8 bases. Germline CDR1 reads SSHAT; CDR2 reads FNYEAQ (reference sequence). Trimming at V came to 5 bases and at J to 6 bases, leaving 9 bases not matched to a gene. CDR3 size: 15 residues. CDR3 in amino acids: CASSPGGGIRNEQFF. CDR3 bases: TGTGCCAGCAGCCCGGGGGGGGGCATTCGCAATGAGCAGTTCTTC.

This rearrangement joins TRBV19 to TRBJ1-1; 7 positions match TRBD1. The CDR3 is 13 amino acids. Unmatched junction bases numbered 4, after V lost 5 bases and J lost 4 bases. Germline V gene lookup returns CDR1 LNHDA and CDR2 SQIVND (reference sequence). CDR3 protein: CASSLSGGTEAFF. CDR3 DNA sequence: TGTGCCAGTAGTCTTTCAGGGGGCACTGAAGCTTTCTTT.

The J gene is TRBJ1-2, the V gene TRBV11-2; possibly TRBD1 for D (5 bases). This CDR3 is built from 14 residues. V was clipped by 5 bases and J by 5 bases, with 15 bases between them. Germline CDR1 SGHAT, CDR2 FQNNGV. CDR3 region: CASSIGWGEYGYTF. For the CDR3, the DNA is TGTGCCAGCAGCATTGGATGGGGGGAGTATGGCTACACCTTC.

The chain is built from TRBV10-1 and TRBJ1-3, with TRBD1 matching 7 bases. V lost 8 bases to trimming and J lost 4 bases; unmatched junction nucleotides: 8. Germline V gene sequence: CDR1 WNHNN, CDR2 SYGVQD (reference sequence). The CDR3 extends over 14 amino acids. The chain's CDR3 is CASSRDREGNTIYF. CDR3 in DNA: TGCGCCAGCTCCAGAGACAGGGAAGGAAACACCATATATTTT.

The chain combines TRBV6-4 with TRBJ1-5; D is possibly TRBD1 (6 bases). In germline, CDR1 is MRHNA, CDR2 SNTAGT. Trimming removed 9 bases from V and 0 bases from J, with 15 bases in between. The CDR3 is made up of 15 amino acids. CDR3 region: CASPGQTLSNQPQHF. DNA of the CDR3: TGTGCCAGTCCCGGACAGACCCTTAGCAATCAGCCCCAGCATTTT.

The chain employs TRBV30 and TRBJ2-1; D not resolved. The V and J ends lost 3 bases and 0 bases respectively, with 9 bases between them. The CDR3 is 14 residues long. The germline V gene encodes CDR1 GTSNPN and CDR2 SVGIG (reference sequence). The CDR3 sequence: CAWSGFSSYNEQFF. The CDR3 DNA follows: TGTGCCTGGAGCGGGTTCAGCTCCTACAATGAGCAGTTCTTC.

This chain connects TRBV12-5 to TRBJ1-5, with D tentatively TRBD1 (6 bases). From germline, CDR1 is LGHNT and CDR2 FRNRAP. CDR3 length: 12 amino acids. Trimming removed 5 bases from V and 4 bases from J, with 6 bases in between. The chain's CDR3 is CASGQGNQPQHF. CDR3 nucleotide sequence: TGTGCTAGTGGTCAGGGGAATCAGCCCCAGCATTTT. The full variable domain, its missing parts supplied by reference TRBV12-5 and TRBJ1-5, is DARVTQTPRHKVTEMGQEVTMRCQPILGHNTVFWYRQTMMQGLELLAYFRNRAPLDDSGMPKDRFSAEMPDATLATLKIQPSEPRDSAVYFCASGQGNQPQHFGDGTRLSIL.

The chain uses TRBV18 and TRBJ2-7; 11 positions agree with TRBD2. V was clipped by 5 bases and J by 5 bases; unmatched bases: 8. There are 15 residues in the CDR3. Germline assignment: CDR1 KGHSH and CDR2 LQKENI. The DNA for the CDR3 is TGTGCCAGCTCAGATACTAGCGGGAGTTGGAACGAGCAGTACTTC. It is translated as CASSDTSGSWNEQYF.

The chain joins TRBV28 to TRBJ1-2; 8 nucleotides line up with TRBD1. Germline trimming cut 5 bases from V and 2 bases from J; bases unmatched to any gene: 4. The CDR3 covers 14 residues. CDR1 and CDR2 from the germline V gene are MDHEN and SYDVKM. The chain's CDR3 is CASSPTGENYGYTF. The CDR3 coding sequence is TGTGCCAGCAGTCCGACAGGGGAAAACTATGGCTACACCTTC.